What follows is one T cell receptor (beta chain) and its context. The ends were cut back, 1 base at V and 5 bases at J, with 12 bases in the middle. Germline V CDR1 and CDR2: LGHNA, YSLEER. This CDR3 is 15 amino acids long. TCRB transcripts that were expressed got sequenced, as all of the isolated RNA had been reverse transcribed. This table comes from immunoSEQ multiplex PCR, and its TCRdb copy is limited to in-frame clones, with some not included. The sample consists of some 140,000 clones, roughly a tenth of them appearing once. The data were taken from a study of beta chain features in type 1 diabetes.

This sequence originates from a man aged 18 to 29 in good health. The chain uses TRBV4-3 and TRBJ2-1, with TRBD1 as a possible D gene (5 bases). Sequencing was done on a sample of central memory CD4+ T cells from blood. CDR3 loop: CASSQVPRANNEQFF. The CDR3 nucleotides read TGCGCCAGCAGCCAAGTCCCCAGGGCAAACAATGAGCAGTTCTTC.